This entry features one TCR beta chain sequence. This entry comes from a study of identical twins. TCRdb reprocessed the 5' RACE reads via MiXCR and lists one record per CDR3 protein. The sample has some 500,000 distinct CDR3 sequences, 14% seen once. The same data also went into a second study, on yellow fever vaccine responses in identical twins.

The receptor comes from a woman between 18 and 29 years old in good health. Sequencing was performed on CD4+ T cells sorted from blood.

CDR3 sequence: CASSPPTGTSAYNEQFF. In DNA form, the CDR3 reads TGTGCCAGCAGCCCCCCTACCGGGACTAGCGCTTACAATGAGCAGTTCTTC. The genes are TRBV11-2 and TRBJ2-1, with TRBD2 matching over 10 bases. The germline V gene has CDR1 SGHAT and CDR2 FQNNGV. J was trimmed by 4 bases and V by 5 bases; bases with no gene match: 11. This CDR3 is 17 amino acids long.